In its sample, the clone carrying this T cell receptor beta chain was seen a few times. Its cognate antigen is unknown. Treatment meaning: roughly nine-day PBMC culture with coronavirus spike peptide pools or control peptides (ViraFEST assay). Healthy recipients of the vaccine lacked prior SARS-CoV-2 infection, as demonstrated by nucleocapsid antibodies that were negative both before and after vaccination. The authors isolated CD4+ T cells by negative selection after around 11 days of culture. With the Oncomine TCR Beta short-read assay, DNA from cultured CD4+ T cells was sequenced. TCRdb processed the PCR reads anew with MiXCR; each CDR3 protein has one entry. Found here are 14,000 to 15,000 distinct CDR3 sequences, about four fifths of them singletons; the top ten hold around 10%. This entry is derived from a study of vaccination and CD4 T cells after COVID-19. In the study overall: The control cultures got either a CEFX pool, an HIV-1 Nef pool, or no peptide at all.

Trimming took off 4 bases at V and 5 bases at J, with 17 bases between the two ends. The length of the CDR3 is 15 residues. Germline CDR1 MNHEY, CDR2 SVGAGI. Here the sequenced sample was CD4+ T cells from blood, cultured in vitro, taken after SARS-CoV-2 vaccination. The origin of this receptor is a human donor who received a COVID-19 vaccine. The rearrangement links TRBV6-5 to TRBJ1-1; maybe TRBD1 (5 bases). As DNA, the CDR3 is TGTGCCAGCAGTTCAAGACCCGGGGGGGGGACTGAAGCTTTCTTT. Its protein product is CASSSRPGGGTEAFF.